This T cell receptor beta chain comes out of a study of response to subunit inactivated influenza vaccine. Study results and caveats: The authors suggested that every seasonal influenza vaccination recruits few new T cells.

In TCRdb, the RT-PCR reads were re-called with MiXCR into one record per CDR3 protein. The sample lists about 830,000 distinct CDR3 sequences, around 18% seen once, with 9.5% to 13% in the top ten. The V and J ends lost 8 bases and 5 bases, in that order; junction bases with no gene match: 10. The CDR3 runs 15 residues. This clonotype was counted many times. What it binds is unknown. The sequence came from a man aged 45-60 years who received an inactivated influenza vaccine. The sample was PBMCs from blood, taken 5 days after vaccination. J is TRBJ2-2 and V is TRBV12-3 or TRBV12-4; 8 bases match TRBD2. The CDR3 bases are TGTGCCAGCGCCCCACAGGTAGCGGGGACCGGGGAGCTGTTTTTT. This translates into CASAPQVAGTGELFF.